This T cell receptor beta chain was identified during a study of blood T cell repertoires in COVID-19. About the study: Samples representing acute and convalescent COVID-19 were sourced from the United States, Italy and Spain. Sample material is recorded as cDNA or gDNA derived from T cells, B-cell-depleted T cells, or PBMCs.

In the source study's methods: The assay estimated nucleated cells by amplifying reference gene primers. TCRdb keeps only in-frame clones here, not all; method: immunoSEQ multiplex PCR. D and trimming were read from the DNA, whereas the V and J calls and clone size are those reported in that table. The sample yields approximately 93,000 clones, around 88% seen once. Germline CDR1 LGHNT, CDR2 FRNRAP. The CDR3 has 12 amino acids. V was clipped by 7 bases and J by 4 bases, with 10 bases between them. This sequence joins TRBV12-5 and TRBJ1-1; no clear D gene. The sample comprised peripheral blood. The source of this sequence is a man between 60 and 70 years old with acute or convalescent COVID-19. The CDR3 sequence is CASVRGFTEAFF. The CDR3 DNA sequence: TGTGCTAGTGTACGGGGTTTCACTGAAGCTTTCTTT.